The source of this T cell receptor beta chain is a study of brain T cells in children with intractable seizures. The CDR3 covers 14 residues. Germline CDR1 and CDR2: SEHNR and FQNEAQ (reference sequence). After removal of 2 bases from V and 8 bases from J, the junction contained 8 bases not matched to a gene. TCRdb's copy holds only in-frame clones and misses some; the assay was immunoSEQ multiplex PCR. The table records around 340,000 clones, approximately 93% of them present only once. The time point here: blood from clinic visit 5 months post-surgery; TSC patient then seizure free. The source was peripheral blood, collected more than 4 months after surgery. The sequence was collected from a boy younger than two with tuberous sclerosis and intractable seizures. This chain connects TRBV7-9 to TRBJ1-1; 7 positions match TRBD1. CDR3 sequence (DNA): TGTGCCAGCAGCTTAAGACAGGGAGGTCCAGAAGCTTTCTTT. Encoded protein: CASSLRQGGPEAFF.